The rows below give T cell receptor beta chains drawn from one sample of a study of cytomegalovirus exposure and HLA in healthy donors. Here immunoSEQ multiplex PCR was the method, and the copy in TCRdb shows in-frame clones only, minus some. The sample holds over 120,000 clones, around 82% seen once. The sample comprised PBMCs. All receptors come from a woman between 18 and 30 years old in good health and CMV-seropositive. CDR3s include the opening cysteine and the closing phenylalanine or tryptophan. D genes are given only for firm matches. Expanded clones are given a class, and other clones once, few, many or no size at all.

V gene: TRBV27
D gene: TRBD2
clone size: -
J gene: TRBJ2-1
CDR3 protein: CASRPGLDYNEQFF
CDR3 DNA: TGTGCCAGCAGACCGGGACTAGACTACAATGAGCAGTTCTTC

V gene: TRBV7-9
D gene: TRBD2
clone size: few
J gene: TRBJ2-1
CDR3 protein: CASSPGGNEQFF
CDR3 DNA: TGTGCCAGCAGCCCGGGGGGCAATGAGCAGTTCTTC

V gene: TRBV6-1
D gene: -
clone size: few
J gene: TRBJ1-5
CDR3 protein: CASREPSGNQPQHF
CDR3 DNA: TGTGCCAGCAGGGAGCCCAGTGGCAATCAGCCCCAGCATTTT

V gene: TRBV7-2
D gene: -
clone size: -
J gene: TRBJ2-3
CDR3 protein: CASSLVGRDTQYF
CDR3 DNA: TGTGCCAGCAGCTTAGTTGGGAGGGATACGCAGTATTTT

V gene: TRBV7-9
D gene: -
clone size: -
J gene: TRBJ2-2
CDR3 protein: CASSLRQGTTGELFF
CDR3 DNA: TGTGCCAGCAGCTTGAGGCAGGGGACCACCGGGGAGCTGTTTTTT

V gene: TRBV19
D gene: TRBD1
clone size: -
J gene: TRBJ1-2
CDR3 protein: CASRVGTGGAGGYGYTF
CDR3 DNA: TGTGCCAGTAGGGTCGGGACAGGGGGCGCAGGGGGCTATGGCTACACCTTC

V gene: TRBV2
D gene: TRBD1
clone size: -
J gene: TRBJ1-2
CDR3 protein: CASRGTAFYGYTF
CDR3 DNA: TGTGCCAGCAGGGGGACAGCGTTCTATGGCTACACCTTC

V gene: TRBV11-2
D gene: TRBD2
clone size: -
J gene: TRBJ2-2
CDR3 protein: CASSLRAGVTGELFF
CDR3 DNA: TGTGCCAGCAGCTTGAGGGCGGGGGTCACCGGGGAGCTGTTTTTT

V gene: TRBV5-4
D gene: -
clone size: -
J gene: TRBJ2-1
CDR3 protein: CASSLGLAPYNEQFF
CDR3 DNA: TGTGCCAGCAGCTTGGGGCTAGCTCCCTACAATGAGCAGTTCTTC

V gene: TRBV9
D gene: -
clone size: -
J gene: TRBJ2-7
CDR3 protein: CASSVSGGAHFSYEQYF
CDR3 DNA: TGTGCCAGCAGCGTCTCTGGGGGGGCCCACTTCTCCTACGAGCAGTACTTC

V gene: TRBV7-2
D gene: TRBD2
clone size: -
J gene: TRBJ2-7
CDR3 protein: CASSPGTSAAYEQYF
CDR3 DNA: TGTGCCAGCAGCCCAGGGACTAGCGCGGCCTACGAGCAGTACTTC

V gene: TRBV7-2
D gene: TRBD1
clone size: -
J gene: TRBJ2-7
CDR3 protein: CASSYTGTGTYEQYF
CDR3 DNA: TGTGCCAGCAGCTATACCGGGACAGGGACCTACGAGCAGTACTTC

V gene: TRBV7-6
D gene: -
clone size: -
J gene: TRBJ2-2
CDR3 protein: CASSLGPDTGELFF
CDR3 DNA: TGTGCCAGCAGCTTAGGGCCTGACACCGGGGAGCTGTTTTTT

V gene: TRBV30
D gene: -
clone size: -
J gene: TRBJ2-7
CDR3 protein: CAWSPNSGAAYEQYF
CDR3 DNA: TGTGCCTGGAGTCCTAACTCGGGAGCAGCCTACGAGCAGTACTTC

V gene: TRBV5-1
D gene: TRBD1
clone size: -
J gene: TRBJ2-2
CDR3 protein: CASSSSGTGGEVTGELFF
CDR3 DNA: TGCGCCAGCAGCTCGTCCGGGACAGGGGGCGAAGTAACCGGGGAGCTGTTTTTT

V gene: TRBV4-3
D gene: -
clone size: -
J gene: TRBJ1-1
CDR3 protein: CASSQDLMGQYTEAFF
CDR3 DNA: TGCGCCAGCAGCCAAGATCTGATGGGGCAGTACACTGAAGCTTTCTTT

V gene: TRBV7-2
D gene: -
clone size: -
J gene: TRBJ2-3
CDR3 protein: CASSLVRGSDTQYF
CDR3 DNA: TGTGCCAGCAGCTTAGTGCGGGGATCAGATACGCAGTATTTT

V gene: TRBV29-1
D gene: -
clone size: few
J gene: TRBJ2-5
CDR3 protein: CSVERGTDPETQYF
CDR3 DNA: TGCAGCGTGGAACGGGGGACGGACCCAGAGACCCAGTACTTC

V gene: TRBV5-1
D gene: -
clone size: -
J gene: TRBJ2-7
CDR3 protein: CASSIAWANDEQYF
CDR3 DNA: TGCGCCAGCAGCATTGCGTGGGCTAACGACGAGCAGTACTTC

V gene: TRBV28
D gene: TRBD1
clone size: -
J gene: TRBJ2-5
CDR3 protein: CASSSDRVLTQYF
CDR3 DNA: TGTGCCAGCAGCTCCGACAGGGTTCTCACCCAGTACTTC

V gene: TRBV6-5
D gene: -
clone size: -
J gene: TRBJ1-5
CDR3 protein: CASSQGPTVGAQHF
CDR3 DNA: TGTGCCAGCAGCCAAGGACCTACCGTCGGGGCCCAGCATTTT

V gene: TRBV28
D gene: -
clone size: -
J gene: TRBJ2-2
CDR3 protein: CASSLPKEESLNTGELFF
CDR3 DNA: TGTGCCAGCAGTCTCCCCAAGGAGGAGAGTCTGAACACCGGGGAGCTGTTTTTT

V gene: TRBV5-1
D gene: -
clone size: -
J gene: TRBJ2-3
CDR3 protein: CASSLGHTDTQYF
CDR3 DNA: TGCGCCAGCAGCTTGGGGCACACAGATACGCAGTATTTT

V gene: TRBV9
D gene: -
clone size: -
J gene: TRBJ2-3
CDR3 protein: CASSVAPLFTDTQYF
CDR3 DNA: TGTGCCAGCAGCGTAGCTCCTCTATTCACAGATACGCAGTATTTT

V gene: TRBV5-4
D gene: -
clone size: -
J gene: TRBJ2-6
CDR3 protein: CASSPRGGTGANVLTF
CDR3 DNA: TGCGCCAGCAGCCCTAGGGGGGGGACTGGGGCCAACGTCCTGACTTTC

V gene: TRBV7-9
D gene: TRBD1
clone size: -
J gene: TRBJ2-7
CDR3 protein: CASSSGTGSGEQYF
CDR3 DNA: TGTGCCAGCAGCTCGGGGACAGGGTCGGGCGAGCAGTACTTC

V gene: TRBV5-1
D gene: TRBD2
clone size: -
J gene: TRBJ2-1
CDR3 protein: CASSVLTGTSGANEQFF
CDR3 DNA: TGCGCCAGCAGCGTATTGACCGGGACTAGCGGGGCAAATGAGCAGTTCTTC

V gene: TRBV6-5
D gene: -
clone size: -
J gene: TRBJ1-6
CDR3 protein: CASSSRDNSPLHF
CDR3 DNA: TGTGCCAGCAGTTCCAGGGATAATTCACCCCTCCACTTT

V gene: TRBV10-3
D gene: TRBD1
clone size: -
J gene: TRBJ2-5
CDR3 protein: CAISPGTESFSFPRETQYF
CDR3 DNA: TGTGCCATCAGCCCCGGGACAGAGAGCTTTTCATTCCCTAGGGAGACCCAGTACTTC

V gene: TRBV7-9
D gene: -
clone size: -
J gene: TRBJ2-7
CDR3 protein: CASSPSAGEQYF
CDR3 DNA: TGTGCCAGCAGCCCGTCGGCGGGGGAGCAGTACTTC

V gene: TRBV14
D gene: -
clone size: -
J gene: TRBJ2-5
CDR3 protein: CASSPGLAGSQETQYF
CDR3 DNA: TGTGCCAGCAGCCCCGGCCTTGCGGGCTCTCAAGAGACCCAGTACTTC

V gene: TRBV19
D gene: TRBD1
clone size: -
J gene: TRBJ1-2
CDR3 protein: CASSRTQGVIYGYTF
CDR3 DNA: TGTGCCAGTAGTCGTACACAGGGGGTTATCTATGGCTACACCTTC

V gene: TRBV11-2
D gene: -
clone size: -
J gene: TRBJ1-2
CDR3 protein: CASSLERGAHGYTF
CDR3 DNA: TGTGCCAGCAGCTTAGAACGGGGTGCGCATGGCTACACCTTC

V gene: TRBV5-1
D gene: TRBD2
clone size: few
J gene: TRBJ2-1
CDR3 protein: CASSQGWRGGLDEQFF
CDR3 DNA: TGCGCCAGCAGCCAGGGATGGCGGGGGGGTTTGGATGAGCAGTTCTTC

V gene: TRBV19
D gene: TRBD1
clone size: -
J gene: TRBJ2-3
CDR3 protein: CASSLNSGTGGTDTQYF
CDR3 DNA: TGTGCCAGTAGTCTGAACTCCGGGACAGGGGGCACAGATACGCAGTATTTT

V gene: TRBV28
D gene: -
clone size: -
J gene: TRBJ2-6
CDR3 protein: CASSSRWLILRGSGANVLTF
CDR3 DNA: TGTGCCAGCAGTTCGAGATGGTTGATTCTACGAGGCTCTGGGGCCAACGTCCTGACTTTC